This T cell receptor (beta chain) was observed in a study of OX40 agonist ivuxolimab in advanced cancers. Study at large: Partial response was recorded in three patients: one hepatocellular carcinoma and two cutaneous melanoma cases. Study results and limitations: Compared with CD4+, CD8+ T cells on average had more expanded clones. Doses of 0.1 to 3.0 mg/kg were accompanied by clonal expansion of CD4+ and CD8+ blood T cells by week 6.

This table comes from immunoSEQ multiplex PCR, and its TCRdb copy is limited to in-frame clones, with some not included. Altogether about 33,000 clones are present, more than 60% being singletons, with the ten largest covering 11%. Trimming at V came to 4 bases and at J to 2 bases, leaving 12 bases not matched to a gene. Germline V gene sequence: CDR1 SGHRS, CDR2 YFSETQ. The CDR3 spans 17 residues. As regards this clone: Its antigen is as yet unknown.

The sequencing here drew on CD4+ or CD8+ T cells sorted from blood, taken in a trial of the OX40 agonist ivuxolimab. V is TRBV5-1 and J is TRBJ1-5; 7 nucleotides agree with TRBD1. This receptor was obtained from an adult with an advanced solid tumor such as melanoma, head and neck, liver or kidney cancer. The CDR3: CASSPTDRAAGNQPQHF. Here the CDR3 DNA reads TGCGCCAGCAGCCCGACTGACAGGGCAGCGGGCAATCAGCCCCAGCATTTT. Filled out from reference TRBV5-1 and TRBJ1-5, the complete variable domain reads KAGVTQTPRYLIKTRGQQVTLSCSPISGHRSVSWYQQTPGQGLQFLFEYFSETQRNKGNFPGRFSGRQFSNSRSEMNVSTLELGDSALYLCASSPTDRAAGNQPQHFGDGTRLSIL.